These T cell receptor beta chains were read from a single sample in a study of OX40 agonist ivuxolimab in advanced cancers. Sequencing used immunoSEQ multiplex PCR; TCRdb keeps in-frame clones, though not all of them. The sample lists over 45,000 clones, around 84% seen once, with 0.85% to 1% in the top ten. The sequences come from CD4+ or CD8+ T cells sorted from blood, collected in a trial of the OX40 agonist ivuxolimab. All receptors derive from an adult with an advanced solid tumor such as melanoma, head and neck, liver or kidney cancer. Each CDR3 is given with its conserved first and last residue. D genes are given only for firm matches. Size is omitted from some rows. Given values are once, few, many or a class for expanded clones.

v_call	d_call	j_call	clone_size	cdr3_nt	cdr3_aa
TRBV4-1	.	TRBJ1-1	.	TGCGCCAGCAGCCAACCCGGCGGGGCGGGGAGCACTGAAGCTTTCTTT	CASSQPGGAGSTEAFF
TRBV18	TRBD1	TRBJ1-1	.	TGTGCCAGCTCTCAGGGGGAGCGTGGCACTGAAGCTTTCTTT	CASSQGERGTEAFF
TRBV7-9	.	TRBJ2-3	once	TGTGCCAGCAGCTTAGCGTTCGGGATCGATACGCAGTATTTT	CASSLAFGIDTQYF
TRBV6-1	.	TRBJ1-5	medium-sized	TGTGCCAGCAGGGGGGGGAAAGTGGCTCAGCCCCAGCATTTT	CASRGGKVAQPQHF
TRBV10-3	TRBD1	TRBJ1-2	few	TGTGCCATCAGTGAGGGACAGGGGGCATGGGGATATGGCTACACCTTC	CAISEGQGAWGYGYTF
TRBV29-1	.	TRBJ1-2	.	TGCAGCGTCGAGTATGGCTACACCTTC	CSVEYGYTF
TRBV5-1	TRBD1	TRBJ1-4	.	TGCGCCAGCAGCTTGGGACAGGGGGCGAGTTCGCGGACTAATGAAAAACTGTTTTTT	CASSLGQGASSRTNEKLFF
TRBV6-6	.	TRBJ1-5	.	TGTGCCAGCAGCCCTAACGGCAGGGGAGGTAATCAGCCCCAGCATTTT	CASSPNGRGGNQPQHF
TRBV7-9	.	TRBJ2-5	.	TGTGCCAGCAGCTTAGAGGGGGGGGCTCAAGAGACCCAGTACTTC	CASSLEGGAQETQYF
TRBV5-1	TRBD1	TRBJ1-5	.	TGCGCCAGCAGCGCTGGACAGGGGGACAATCAGCCCCAGCATTTT	CASSAGQGDNQPQHF
TRBV27	TRBD1	TRBJ1-6	.	TGTGCCAGCAGTCCCGACAGGGGGGATTCACCCCTCCACTTT	CASSPDRGDSPLHF
TRBV18	TRBD2	TRBJ2-3	.	TGTGCCAGCTCACCACGCGGGGGAATCAACACAGATACGCAGTATTTT	CASSPRGGINTDTQYF
TRBV7-2	.	TRBJ2-1	.	TGTGCCAGCAGCTTTTCCGGGGGCAACTTATACAATGAGCAGTTCTTC	CASSFSGGNLYNEQFF
TRBV5-1	TRBD1	TRBJ1-1	.	TGCGCCAGCAGCACCGGGACAGTCATGAACACTGAAGCTTTCTTT	CASSTGTVMNTEAFF
TRBV7-2	.	TRBJ1-1	.	TGTGCCAGCAGCAGCCCGACCCTGGGGTTGAACACTGAAGCTTTCTTT	CASSSPTLGLNTEAFF
TRBV7-3	.	TRBJ1-5	.	TGTGCCAGCAGTCCAGGGCCAACGGAACAGCCCCAGCATTTT	CASSPGPTEQPQHF
TRBV29-1	.	TRBJ1-2	.	TGCAGCGTTGGCCAACGCGAGGGCTATGGCTACACCTTC	CSVGQREGYGYTF
TRBV10-1	TRBD1	TRBJ2-3	.	TGCGCCAGCAGCCCATCGGGACAGGGCACAGATACGCAGTATTTT	CASSPSGQGTDTQYF
TRBV11-1	.	TRBJ2-5	.	TGTGCCAGCAGCCAAAACCAAGAGACCCAGTACTTC	CASSQNQETQYF
TRBV6-5	.	TRBJ1-6	once	TGTGCCAGCAGTTCCCCTACAGGGTTGGCTTCACCCCTCCACTTT	CASSSPTGLASPLHF
TRBV29-1	TRBD1	TRBJ1-2	.	TGCAGCGTCGCGGGACAGCTCAACTATGGCTACACCTTC	CSVAGQLNYGYTF
TRBV18	.	TRBJ2-5	few	TGTGCCAGCTCACCACCGGGCGTCGGAGAGACCCAGTACTTC	CASSPPGVGETQYF
TRBV10-3	TRBD1	TRBJ1-1	.	TGTGCCATCAGTGAGCCGGGACAGGGGGCTGGCACTGAAGCTTTCTTT	CAISEPGQGAGTEAFF